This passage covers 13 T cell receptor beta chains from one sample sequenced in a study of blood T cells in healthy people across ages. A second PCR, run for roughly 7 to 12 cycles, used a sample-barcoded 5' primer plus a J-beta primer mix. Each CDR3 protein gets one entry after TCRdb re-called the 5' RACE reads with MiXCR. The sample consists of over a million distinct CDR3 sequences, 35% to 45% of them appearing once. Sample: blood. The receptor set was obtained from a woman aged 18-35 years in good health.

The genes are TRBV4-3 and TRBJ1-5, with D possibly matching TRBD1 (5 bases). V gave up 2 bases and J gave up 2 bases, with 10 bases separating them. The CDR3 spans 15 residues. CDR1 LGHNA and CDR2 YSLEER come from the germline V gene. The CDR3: CASSQKIQGNQPQHF. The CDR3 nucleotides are TGCGCCAGCAGCCAAAAAATACAGGGCAATCAGCCCCAGCATTTT.

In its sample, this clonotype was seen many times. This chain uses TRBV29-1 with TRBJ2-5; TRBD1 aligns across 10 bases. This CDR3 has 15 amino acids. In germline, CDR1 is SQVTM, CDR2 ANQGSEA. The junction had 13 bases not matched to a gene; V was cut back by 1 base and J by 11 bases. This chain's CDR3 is CSVEGRQGAVNEQYF. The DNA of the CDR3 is TGCAGCGTTGAAGGGAGACAGGGGGCGGTCAATGAGCAGTACTTC.

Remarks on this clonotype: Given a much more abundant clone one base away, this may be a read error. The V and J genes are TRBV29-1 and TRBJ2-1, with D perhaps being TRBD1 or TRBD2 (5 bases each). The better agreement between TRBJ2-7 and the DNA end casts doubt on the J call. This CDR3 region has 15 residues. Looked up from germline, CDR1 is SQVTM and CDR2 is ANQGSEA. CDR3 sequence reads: CSVEGRDHLANEQYF. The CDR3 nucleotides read TGCAGCGTTGAGGGCCGGGACCACTTGGCGAATGAGCAGTACTTC.

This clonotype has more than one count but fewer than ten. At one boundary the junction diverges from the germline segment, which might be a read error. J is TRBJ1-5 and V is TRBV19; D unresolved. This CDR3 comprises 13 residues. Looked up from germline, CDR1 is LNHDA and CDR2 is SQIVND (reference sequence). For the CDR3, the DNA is TGTGCCGGTAGTATAACCGTCTATCAGCCCCAGCATTTT. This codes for CAGSITVYQPQHF.

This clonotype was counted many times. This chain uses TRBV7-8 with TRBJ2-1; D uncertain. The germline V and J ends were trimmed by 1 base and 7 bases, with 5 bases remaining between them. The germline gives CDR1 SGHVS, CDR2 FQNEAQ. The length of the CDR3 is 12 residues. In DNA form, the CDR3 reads TGTGCCAGCAGCTTAGGATGGAATGAGCAGTTCTTC. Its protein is CASSLGWNEQFF.

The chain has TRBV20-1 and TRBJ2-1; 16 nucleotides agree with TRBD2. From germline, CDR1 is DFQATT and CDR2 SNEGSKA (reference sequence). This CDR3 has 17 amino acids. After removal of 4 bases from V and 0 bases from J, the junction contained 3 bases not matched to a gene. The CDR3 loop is CSATGTSGGGSYNEQFF. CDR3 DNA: TGCAGTGCTACAGGGACTAGCGGGGGGGGCTCCTACAATGAGCAGTTCTTC.

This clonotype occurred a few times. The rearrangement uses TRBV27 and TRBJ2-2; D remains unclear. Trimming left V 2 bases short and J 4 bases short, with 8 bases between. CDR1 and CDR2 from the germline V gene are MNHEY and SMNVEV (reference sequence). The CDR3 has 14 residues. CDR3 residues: CASSLDSFTGELFF. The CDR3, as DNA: TGTGCCAGCAGTTTAGATTCTTTCACCGGGGAGCTGTTTTTT.

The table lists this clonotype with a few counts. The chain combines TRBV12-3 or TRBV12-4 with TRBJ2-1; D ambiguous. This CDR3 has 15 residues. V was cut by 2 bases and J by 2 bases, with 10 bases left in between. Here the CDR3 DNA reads TGTGCCAGCAGTTTAATGGCAGGAGCCTACAATGAGCAGTTCTTC. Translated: CASSLMAGAYNEQFF.

CDR3 coding DNA: TGCGCCAGCAGCTCTAGCGGGGGAGTCTCCTACAATGAGCAGTTCTTC. Amino acids: CASSSSGGVSYNEQFF. V usage is TRBV5-1 and J usage is TRBJ2-1, with 10 bases aligning to TRBD2. J gave up 0 bases and V 3 bases, and 3 bases lay outside the gene matches. In germline, CDR1 is SGHRS, CDR2 YFSETQ. The length of the CDR3 is 16 residues.

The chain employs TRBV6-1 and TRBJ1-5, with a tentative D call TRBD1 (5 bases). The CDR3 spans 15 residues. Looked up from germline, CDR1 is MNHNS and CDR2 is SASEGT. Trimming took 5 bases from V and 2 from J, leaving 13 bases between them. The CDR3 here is CASSPRGGGNQPQHF. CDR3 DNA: TGTGCCAGCAGTCCCCGGGGAGGGGGCAATCAGCCCCAGCATTTT.

CDR3 in amino acids: CASSLGRGVEAFF. CDR3 bases: TGTGCCAGCAGCTTAGGTAGGGGGGTAGAAGCTTTCTTT. This chain uses TRBV7-2 with TRBJ1-1; possibly TRBD1 for D (6 bases). The ends were cut back, 1 base at V and 8 bases at J, with 11 bases in the middle. Germline V gene lookup returns CDR1 SGHTA and CDR2 FQGNSA. The CDR3 covers 13 residues. The full variable domain, rest sourced from reference TRBV7-2 and TRBJ1-1, is GAGVSQSPSNKVTEKGKDVELRCDPISGHTALYWYRQSLGQGLEFLIYFQGNSAPDKSGLPSDRFSAERTGGSVSTLTIQRTQQEDSAVYLCASSLGRGVEAFFGQGTRLTVV.

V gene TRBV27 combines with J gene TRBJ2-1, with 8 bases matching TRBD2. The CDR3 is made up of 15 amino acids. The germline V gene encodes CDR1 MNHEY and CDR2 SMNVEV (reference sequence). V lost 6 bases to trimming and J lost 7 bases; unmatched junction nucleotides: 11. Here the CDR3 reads CASSPAGVRRNEQFF. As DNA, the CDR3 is TGTGCCAGCAGCCCAGCGGGAGTGAGGCGAAATGAGCAGTTCTTC.

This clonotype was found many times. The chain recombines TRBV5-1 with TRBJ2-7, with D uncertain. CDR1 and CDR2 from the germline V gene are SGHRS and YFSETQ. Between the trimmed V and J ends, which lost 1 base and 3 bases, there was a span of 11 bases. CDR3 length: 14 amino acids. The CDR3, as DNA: TGCGCCAGCAGCTTGTCATCGGGTCGCTACGAGCAGTACTTC. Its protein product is CASSLSSGRYEQYF.